The clone carrying this T cell receptor beta chain has only a few counts. The V gene's germline CDR1 is SSHAT and CDR2 FNYEAQ (reference sequence). V shed 4 bases, J shed 3 bases, and the junction held 2 bases outside the gene matches. The CDR3 totals 15 residues. The data were obtained in a study of response to subunit inactivated influenza vaccine. TCRdb reprocessed the RT-PCR reads via MiXCR and lists one record per CDR3 protein. The table has 150,000 to 200,000 distinct CDR3 sequences, roughly 10% seen once. The receptor was derived from a man aged 45 to 75 who received an inactivated influenza vaccine. The sequencing here drew on CD8+ T cells sorted from PBMCs, taken roughly 24 months after vaccination. This rearrangement joins TRBV7-7 to TRBJ2-2; 10 positions match TRBD2. CDR3 protein: CASSWTSGDTGELFF. The CDR3 DNA reads TGTGCCAGCAGCTGGACTAGCGGTGACACCGGGGAGCTGTTTTTT.